This T cell receptor beta chain derives from a study of shared clonotypes between healthy human individuals. Germline CDR1 is MDHEN and CDR2 is SYDVKM. Trimming removed 6 bases from V and 7 bases from J, with 18 bases in between. The CDR3 has 15 amino acids. Several immunoSEQ plates held equal portions of the genomic DNA taken from each subset. Produced via immunoSEQ multiplex PCR; TCRdb's table is partial and in-frame only. The sample lists 660,000 or so clones, 95% to 96% occurring once. Naive CD8 isolation took CD45RO-negative cells positively selected for CCR7 and excluded terminally differentiated effector memory CD45RA+ cells. There were no recent acute infections or vaccinations among the donors, who were healthy HIV-negative adults. Study-level findings and limits: A handful of donors showed sharing of approximately 4.7% of naive CD4 clonotypes. The authors expected sequencing depth to affect clonotype sharing among donors.

About this clone: The antigen is unknown.

The J gene is TRBJ1-4, the V gene TRBV28; no clear D. This TCR was sampled from a woman in her thirties in good health. The specimen sequenced was naive CD8+ T cells sorted from blood. CDR3 residues: CASRDTDGVREKLFF. The CDR3 bases are TGTGCCAGCAGAGACACGGACGGGGTTCGTGAAAAACTGTTTTTT.